This T cell receptor (beta chain) was identified in a study of T cells in Graves' hyperthyroidism and ophthalmopathy. Clinical symptoms, serum thyroxine, TRAb, thyroid ultrasound and orbital computed tomography established diagnosis. This clonotype showed up just a few times. Its antigen remains unknown. Amplified TCR beta CDR3 regions derived from RNA transcripts. First-round RT-PCR of the TCR CDR3 relied on the HTBI primer set. TCRdb ran MiXCR on the multiplex PCR reads and lists one entry per CDR3 protein. The sample holds a few hundred thousand distinct CDR3 sequences, around 25% seen once. V lost 1 base, J lost 2 bases, and 17 bases lay in between. The CDR3 has 17 residues. Germline lookup yields CDR1 LGHNA and CDR2 YNFKEQ. Study-level points and caveats: Among thyroid clonotypes expanded above 0.001, most also appeared in blood.

Sequencing was carried out using blood. This clonotype was obtained from a man in his fifties with Graves' hyperthyroidism. The chain carries TRBV4-2 and TRBJ2-5; D is tentatively TRBD1 or TRBD2 (5 bases each). The CDR3 spells CASSQGQGPGAQETQYF. CDR3 DNA sequence: TGTGCCAGCAGCCAAGGCCAGGGACCCGGGGCGCAAGAGACCCAGTACTTC.